These T cell receptor beta chains were read from a single sample in a study of blood T cell repertoires in COVID-19. TCRdb's table, derived via immunoSEQ multiplex PCR, lists solely in-frame clones and lacks some. The sample gives a few hundred thousand clones, approximately 90% of which show up once; 0.95% to 1.5% is in the top ten. The specimen was PBMCs or T cells enriched from blood (not recorded which). The source of these receptors is a man between 25 and 39 years old who had recovered from COVID-19. Each CDR3 is given with its conserved first and last residue. Each record gives: J gene, CDR3 length, D gene, clone size, V gene, CDR3 protein, CDR3 DNA. D genes are given only for firm matches. Expanded clones get a size class; other rows say once, few or many, or leave the size out.

>TRBJ1-5|16|TRBD1|.|TRBV6-2/TRBV6-3
CASSHRPGQWGQPQHF
TGTGCCAGCAGTCACCGACCGGGACAGTGGGGACAGCCCCAGCATTTT
>TRBJ1-3|15|TRBD1|.|TRBV29-1
CSVAGTGISGNTIYF
TGCAGCGTGGCCGGGACAGGGATCTCTGGAAACACCATATATTTT
>TRBJ1-1|14|.|.|TRBV5-5
CASSLGRVNTEAFF
TGTGCCAGCAGCTTGGGGAGGGTGAACACTGAAGCTTTCTTT
>TRBJ2-1|13|TRBD1|once|TRBV2
CARTGTGANEQFF
TGTGCCAGAACCGGGACAGGGGCGAATGAGCAGTTCTTC
>TRBJ2-7|16|.|.|TRBV10-1
CASSEEPFSGDYEQYF
TGCGCCAGCAGTGAGGAACCGTTTTCAGGGGACTACGAGCAGTACTTC
>TRBJ2-3|12|.|.|TRBV14
CASSPERDTQYF
TGTGCCAGCAGCCCCGAGCGAGATACGCAGTATTTT
>TRBJ1-2|16|TRBD1|.|TRBV7-9
CASSLSMDRASYGYTF
TGTGCCAGCAGCTTATCAATGGACAGGGCGTCCTATGGCTACACCTTC
>TRBJ2-5|11|.|.|TRBV6-2/TRBV6-3
CASSPGETQYF
TGTGCCAGCAGTCCGGGAGAGACCCAGTACTTC
>TRBJ2-2|17|.|.|TRBV23-1
CASKRRITRAGNGELFF
TGCGCCAGCAAACGTCGAATCACAAGGGCGGGCAACGGGGAGCTGTTTTTT
>TRBJ2-7|13|.|.|TRBV7-6
CASSLAWQGEQYF
TGTGCCAGCAGCTTAGCTTGGCAGGGAGAGCAGTACTTC